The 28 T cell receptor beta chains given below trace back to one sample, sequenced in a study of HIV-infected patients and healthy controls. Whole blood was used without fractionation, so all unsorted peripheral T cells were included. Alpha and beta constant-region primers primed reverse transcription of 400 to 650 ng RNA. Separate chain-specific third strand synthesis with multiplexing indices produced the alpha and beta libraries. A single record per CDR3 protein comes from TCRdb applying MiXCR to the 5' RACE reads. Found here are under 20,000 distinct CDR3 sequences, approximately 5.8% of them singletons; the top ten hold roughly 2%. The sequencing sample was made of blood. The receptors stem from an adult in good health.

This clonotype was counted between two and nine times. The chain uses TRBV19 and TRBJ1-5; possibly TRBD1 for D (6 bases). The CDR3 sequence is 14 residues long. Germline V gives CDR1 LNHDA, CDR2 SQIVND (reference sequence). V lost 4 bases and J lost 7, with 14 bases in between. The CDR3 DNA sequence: TGTGCCAGTAGTACCACAGGGTCCGGGCAGCCCCAGCATTTT. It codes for CASSTTGSGQPQHF.

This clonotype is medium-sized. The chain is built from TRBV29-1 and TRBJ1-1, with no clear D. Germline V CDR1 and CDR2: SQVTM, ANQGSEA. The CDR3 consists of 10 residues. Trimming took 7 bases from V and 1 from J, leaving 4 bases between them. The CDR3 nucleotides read TGCAGCGCCGAGAACACTGAAGCTTTCTTT. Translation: CSAENTEAFF.

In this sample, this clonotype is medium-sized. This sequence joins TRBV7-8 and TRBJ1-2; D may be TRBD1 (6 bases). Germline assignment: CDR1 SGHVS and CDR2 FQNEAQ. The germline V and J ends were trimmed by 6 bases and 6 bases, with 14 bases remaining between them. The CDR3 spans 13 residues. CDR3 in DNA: TGTGCCAGCAGGATAGACAGGAGAGATGGCTACACCTTC. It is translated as CASRIDRRDGYTF. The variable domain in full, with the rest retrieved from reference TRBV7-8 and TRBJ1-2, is GAGVSQSPRYKVAKRGQDVALRCDPISGHVSLFWYQQALGQGPEFLTYFQNEAQLDKSGLPSDRFFAERPEGSVSTLKIQRTQQEDSAVYLCASRIDRRDGYTFGSGTRLTVV.

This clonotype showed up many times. CDR3 in DNA: TGTGCCAGCAGGCTCCTCCATGAGGGGTATGGGGCCAACGTCCTGACTTTC. This gives the protein CASRLLHEGYGANVLTF. J is TRBJ2-6 and V is TRBV7-3, with D perhaps matching TRBD1 or TRBD2 (5 bases each). Deletions cut 6 bases from V and 3 bases from J, with 18 bases between. The germline gives CDR1 SGHTA, CDR2 FQGTGA. The CDR3 runs to 17 residues.

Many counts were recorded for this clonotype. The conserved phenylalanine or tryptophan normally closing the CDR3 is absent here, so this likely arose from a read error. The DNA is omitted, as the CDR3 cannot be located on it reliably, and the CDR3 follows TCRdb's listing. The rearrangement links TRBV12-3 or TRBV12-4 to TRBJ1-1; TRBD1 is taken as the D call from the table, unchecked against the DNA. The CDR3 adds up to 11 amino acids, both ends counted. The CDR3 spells CASSQGGPPMV.

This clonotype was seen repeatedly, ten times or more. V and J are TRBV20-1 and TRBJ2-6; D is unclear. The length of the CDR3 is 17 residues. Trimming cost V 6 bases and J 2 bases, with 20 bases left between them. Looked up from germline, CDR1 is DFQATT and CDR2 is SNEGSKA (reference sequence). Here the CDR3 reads CSATPPTAGAGANVLTF. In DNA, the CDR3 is TGCAGTGCCACCCCCCCTACAGCTGGCGCTGGGGCCAACGTCCTGACTTTC.

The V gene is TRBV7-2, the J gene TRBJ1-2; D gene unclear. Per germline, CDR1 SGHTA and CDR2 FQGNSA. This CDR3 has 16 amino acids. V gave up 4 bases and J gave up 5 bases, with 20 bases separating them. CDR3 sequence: CASSYLNREEHYGYTF. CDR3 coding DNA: TGTGCCAGCAGCTATTTGAACCGGGAAGAACATTATGGCTACACCTTC.

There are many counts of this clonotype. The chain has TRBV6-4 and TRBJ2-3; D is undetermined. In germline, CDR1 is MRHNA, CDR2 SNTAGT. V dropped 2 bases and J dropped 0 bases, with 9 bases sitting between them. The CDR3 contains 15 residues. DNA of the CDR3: TGTGCCAGCAGTGACGACCCTTCTAGCACAGATACGCAGTATTTT. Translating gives CASSDDPSSTDTQYF.

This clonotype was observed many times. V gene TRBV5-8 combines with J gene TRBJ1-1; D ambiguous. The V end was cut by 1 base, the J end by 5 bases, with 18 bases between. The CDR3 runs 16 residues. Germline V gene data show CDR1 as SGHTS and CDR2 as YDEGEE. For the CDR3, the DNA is TGTGCCAGCAGCTTGTTGTGGGCAGGAGGTTATACTGAAGCTTTCTTT. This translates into CASSLLWAGGYTEAFF.

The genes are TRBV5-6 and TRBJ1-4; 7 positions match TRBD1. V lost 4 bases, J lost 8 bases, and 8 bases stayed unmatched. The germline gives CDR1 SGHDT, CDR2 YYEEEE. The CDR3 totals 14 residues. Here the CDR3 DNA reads TGTGCCAGCAGCCAAACAGGGGTTCGGGAAAAACTGTTTTTT. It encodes CASSQTGVREKLFF.

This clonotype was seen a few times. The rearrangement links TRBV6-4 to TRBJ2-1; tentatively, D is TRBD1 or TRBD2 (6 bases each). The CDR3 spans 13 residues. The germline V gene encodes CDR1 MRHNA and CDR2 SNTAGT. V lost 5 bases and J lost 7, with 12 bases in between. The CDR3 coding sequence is TGTGCCAGCAGTCCCGGGGGCGAAAATGAGCAGTTCTTC. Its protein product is CASSPGGENEQFF.

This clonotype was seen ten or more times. CDR3 in amino acids: CASPPNCYNEQFF. Here the CDR3 DNA reads TGTGCCAGCCCCCCGAACTGCTACAATGAGCAGTTCTTC. V is TRBV28 and J is TRBJ2-1, with no clear D. This CDR3 region has 13 residues. Germline values: CDR1 MDHEN, CDR2 SYDVKM. V lost 8 bases and J lost 3, with 11 bases in between.

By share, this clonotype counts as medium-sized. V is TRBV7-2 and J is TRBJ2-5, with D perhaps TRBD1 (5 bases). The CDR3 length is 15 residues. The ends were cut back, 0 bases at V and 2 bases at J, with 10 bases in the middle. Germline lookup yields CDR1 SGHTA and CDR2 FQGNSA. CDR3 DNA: TGTGCCAGCAGCTTAGCGGGGCAGAGACAAGAGACCCAGTACTTC. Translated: CASSLAGQRQETQYF.

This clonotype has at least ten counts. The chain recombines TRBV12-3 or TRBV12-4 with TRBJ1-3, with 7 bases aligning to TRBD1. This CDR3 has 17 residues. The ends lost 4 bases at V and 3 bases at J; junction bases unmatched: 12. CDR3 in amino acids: CASSSSRGGFGGNTIYF. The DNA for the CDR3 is TGTGCCAGCAGTTCGTCAAGAGGGGGCTTCGGTGGAAACACCATATATTTT.

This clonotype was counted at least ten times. The CDR3 spells CASSLISGGGGTDTQYF. The CDR3 nucleotides read TGTGCCAGCAGCTTAATATCCGGTGGGGGGGGCACAGATACGCAGTATTTT. The chain is built from TRBV7-2 and TRBJ2-3, with 7 positions matching TRBD2. V lost 2 bases and J lost 1; bases outside the gene matches: 9. Germline V gene sequence: CDR1 SGHTA, CDR2 FQGNSA. The CDR3 spans 17 residues.

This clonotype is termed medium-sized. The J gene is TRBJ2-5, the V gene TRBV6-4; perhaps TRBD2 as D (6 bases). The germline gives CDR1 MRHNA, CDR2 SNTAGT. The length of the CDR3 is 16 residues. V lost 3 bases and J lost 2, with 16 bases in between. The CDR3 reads CASSEVSGAGQETQYF. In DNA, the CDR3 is TGTGCCAGCAGTGAAGTTAGCGGTGCGGGACAAGAGACCCAGTACTTC.

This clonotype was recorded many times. CDR3 sequence reads: CASSAGGREGEQFF. The CDR3 DNA sequence: TGTGCCAGCAGCGCAGGGGGCCGTGAGGGAGAGCAGTTCTTC. The chain combines TRBV2 with TRBJ2-1; 8 nucleotides line up with TRBD1. The CDR3 is 14 residues long. V was clipped by 6 bases and J by 10 bases; unmatched bases: 11. CDR1 is SNHLY and CDR2 is FYNNEI in the germline V gene.

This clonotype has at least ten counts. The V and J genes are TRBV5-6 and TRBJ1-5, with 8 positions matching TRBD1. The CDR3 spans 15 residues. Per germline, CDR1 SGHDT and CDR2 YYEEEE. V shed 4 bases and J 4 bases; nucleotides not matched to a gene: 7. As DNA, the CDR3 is TGTGCCAGCAGCACCCTGGACAGGGTAAATCAGCCCCAGCATTTT. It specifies CASSTLDRVNQPQHF.

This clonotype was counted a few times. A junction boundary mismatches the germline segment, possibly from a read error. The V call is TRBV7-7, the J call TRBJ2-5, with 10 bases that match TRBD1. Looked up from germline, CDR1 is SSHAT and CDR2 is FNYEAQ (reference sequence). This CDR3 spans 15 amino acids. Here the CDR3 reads CASSLGQGPQGTQYF. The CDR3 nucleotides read TGTGCTAGCAGCCTGGGACAGGGGCCCCAAGGGACCCAGTACTTC.

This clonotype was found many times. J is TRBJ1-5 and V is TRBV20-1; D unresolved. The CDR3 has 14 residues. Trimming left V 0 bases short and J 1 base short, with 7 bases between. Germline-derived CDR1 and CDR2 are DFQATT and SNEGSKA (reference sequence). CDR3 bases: TGCAGTGCTAGAGATATTTGGAGCAATCAGCCCCAGCATTTT. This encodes CSARDIWSNQPQHF.

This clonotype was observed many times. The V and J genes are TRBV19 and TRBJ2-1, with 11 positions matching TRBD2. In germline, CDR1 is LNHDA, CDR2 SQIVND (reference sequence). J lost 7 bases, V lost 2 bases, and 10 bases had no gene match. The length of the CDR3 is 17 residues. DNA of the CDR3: TGTGCCAGTAGTATACTTAGCGGGGGGGCCGGGGTGAATGAGCAGTTCTTC. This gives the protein CASSILSGGAGVNEQFF.

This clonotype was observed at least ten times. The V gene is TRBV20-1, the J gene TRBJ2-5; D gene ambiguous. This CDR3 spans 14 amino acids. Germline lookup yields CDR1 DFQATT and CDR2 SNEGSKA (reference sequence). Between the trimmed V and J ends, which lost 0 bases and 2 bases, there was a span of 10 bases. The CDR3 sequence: CSARDGSKQETQYF. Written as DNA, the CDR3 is TGCAGTGCTAGAGATGGTTCTAAACAAGAGACCCAGTACTTC.

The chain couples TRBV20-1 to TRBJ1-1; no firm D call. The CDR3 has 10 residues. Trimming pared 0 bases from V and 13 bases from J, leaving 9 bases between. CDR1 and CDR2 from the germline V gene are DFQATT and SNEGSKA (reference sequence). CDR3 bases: TGCAGTGCTAGAGATCGGGCCGATTTCTTT. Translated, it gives CSARDRADFF.

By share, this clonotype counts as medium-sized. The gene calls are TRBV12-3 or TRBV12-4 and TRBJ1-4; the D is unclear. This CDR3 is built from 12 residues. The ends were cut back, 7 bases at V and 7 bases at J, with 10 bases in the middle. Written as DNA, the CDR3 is TGTGCCAGCACTCCCCCTGTTGAAAAACTGTTTTTT. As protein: CASTPPVEKLFF.

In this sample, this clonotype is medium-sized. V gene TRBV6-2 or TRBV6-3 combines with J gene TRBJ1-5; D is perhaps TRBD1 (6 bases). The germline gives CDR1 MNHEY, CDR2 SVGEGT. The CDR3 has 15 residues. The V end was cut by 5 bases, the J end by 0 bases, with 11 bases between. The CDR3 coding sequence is TGTGCCAGCAGTGTGGCAGGGGATAGCAATCAGCCCCAGCATTTT. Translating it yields CASSVAGDSNQPQHF.

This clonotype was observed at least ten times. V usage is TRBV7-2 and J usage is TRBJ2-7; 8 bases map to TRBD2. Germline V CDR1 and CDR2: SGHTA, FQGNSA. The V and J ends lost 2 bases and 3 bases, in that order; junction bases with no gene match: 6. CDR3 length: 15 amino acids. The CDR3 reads CASSLSRGGFYEQYF. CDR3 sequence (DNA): TGTGCCAGCAGCTTATCTCGGGGGGGCTTCTACGAGCAGTACTTC.

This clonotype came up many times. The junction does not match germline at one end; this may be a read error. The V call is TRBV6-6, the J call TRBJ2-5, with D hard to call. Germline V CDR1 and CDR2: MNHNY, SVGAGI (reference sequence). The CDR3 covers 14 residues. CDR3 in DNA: TGTGCCAGCAGTTACATAGGAGACCGAGAGCCCCAGTACTTC. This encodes CASSYIGDREPQYF.

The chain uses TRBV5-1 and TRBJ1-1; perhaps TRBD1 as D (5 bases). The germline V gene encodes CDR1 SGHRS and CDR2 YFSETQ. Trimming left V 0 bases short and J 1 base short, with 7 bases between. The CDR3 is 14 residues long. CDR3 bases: TGCGCCAGCAGCTTGGACAGGCAGAACACTGAAGCTTTCTTT. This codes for CASSLDRQNTEAFF.